This T cell receptor beta chain was recovered during a study of blood T cell repertoires in COVID-19. Study background: Acute and convalescent COVID-19 samples came from the United States, Italy and Spain. PBMCs, B-cell-depleted T cells, or T cells were the source of the cDNA or gDNA that made up the material.

CDR1 MNHEY and CDR2 SVGAGI come from the germline V gene. Deletions cut 0 bases from V and 3 bases from J, with 11 bases between. This CDR3 has 15 residues. Participants spanned ages about 18 to 89 years and resided in roughly 26 US areas. Recovered Cohort 3 donors showed two negative PCRs, clearance, or symptom resolution. Sequencing used immunoSEQ multiplex PCR; TCRdb keeps in-frame clones, though not all of them. The repertoire holds a few hundred thousand clones, 70% to 85% seen once, with about 3.3% in the top ten. The genes are TRBV6-5 and TRBJ1-1; no firm D call. Sequenced: PBMCs or T cells enriched from blood (not recorded which). This sequence originates from a woman in her fifties or sixties who had recovered from COVID-19. CDR3 DNA sequence: TGTGCCAGCAGTTACTCGGCAACAGCGGACACTGAAGCTTTCTTT. Protein product: CASSYSATADTEAFF.